This T cell receptor (beta chain) was recovered during a study of molecular identifiers for immune sequencing clone quantification (dated by TCRdb to 2016 to 2019). About the full investigation: For a replicate experiment, RNA from around 20,000 or 100,000 naive CD8 T cells was divided into five aliquots, of which four were sequenced. This methods study used CD8 T cells to benchmark TCR RNA copy counting and molecular-identifier clustering-based TCR repertoire sequencing (MIDCIRS).

V and J are truncated by 4 bases and 0 bases respectively, leaving an intervening sequence of 7 bases. The CDR3 covers 14 residues, taking in both the cysteine and the phenylalanine. Only the CDR3 DNA stays, 42 bases, in frame from base 1. Via the germline V gene (reference sequence), CDR1 is LGHDT and CDR2 YNNKEL. Note on this clonotype: Its antigen has not been determined. Base qualities were left out, and no much larger clone turns up one base away.

Results and caveats for the whole study, not just this receptor: Without barcode sub-clustering, chimeric consensus sequences inflated TCR diversity; chimeras reached as high as 47%. The naive libraries included spiked-in Jurkat TCR RNA (roughly nine copies' worth), and this Jurkat TCR RNA is not part of the donor repertoire. Spiked-in Jurkat TCR RNA equal to a single cell's worth was reported to be detectable even within 1,100,000 naive CD8 T cells. In CMV-specific effector cells, over 99% of molecules were held by clones above 20 RNA copies, whereas under 1% of molecules were held by such clones in naive cells. Highly expanded clone sizes could be underestimated if identical TCR molecules share a barcode. Modeling indicated 2.5 to 3 TCR RNA copies recovered per cell, compared with around 10 by digital PCR, which implies a capture efficiency of around 29%.

Libraries of naive CD8 T cells were generated from about 21,000 to 970,000 sorted cells, with 10%, 30% or 50% of the purified RNA used. Naive CD8 T cells were FACS-sorted as CD8+CD4-CCR7+CD45RA+ on a BD FACSAria II into RLT Plus buffer. To test detection sensitivity, Jurkat RNA equal to ten TCR copies was added to samples of about 20,000-1,100,000 naive CD8 T cells. Enrichment of CD8 T cells was performed with RosetteSep CD8+ T Cell Enrichment Cocktail and Ficoll-Paque, after which ACK red cell lysis was carried out. Receptor amplification or capture employed PCR. Sequenced using an Illumina HiSeq 4000. Bulk TCR libraries were made following a previously described method, with the TCR primers given in Table S5. The Qiagen AllPrep DNA/RNA kit was used to purify total RNA. Before any analysis, reads coming from multiple sequencing runs of the same library were combined into one pool. Regarding the original processing steps: Only reads with exact TCR constant sequence were kept, trimmed to 150 nt, and grouped by their 12-nt molecular barcodes. Within each barcode group, reads were sub-clustered at a 15% Levenshtein threshold, and quality-weighted consensus sequences were built per RNA molecule. Non-functional sequences were discarded, and so were lower-count sequences lying one edit away from another sequence. Barcode sub-clusters with fewer than 20% of the maximum read count were removed, based on fitting two negative binomial distributions. Through fastp at Q25 and MiXCR, TCRdb rebuilt clones from the public reads, retaining in-frame beta chains. Every CDR3 protein is listed once, alongside the most common genes and DNA of its rows. None of the V and J calls come from the authors' own analysis; TCRdb made them. This sample is represented by about 65,000 distinct CDR3 sequences; 18% of them were singletons. The top ten clonotypes cover roughly 1.6% of the sample.

The sequence joins TRBV3-1 to TRBJ1-3; the D gene cannot be named for sure. This clonotype was sampled from a human donor in good health. Some libraries in this study had Jurkat cell RNA spiked in. The sequenced sample consisted of naive CD8+ T cells from blood, with Jurkat cell RNA spiked in. Read against the paper, the sample's cell subset or site label means: FACS-sorted CD8+CD4-CCR7+CD45RA+ naive T cells. The base sequence is TGTGCCAGCAGCCCAGTGATCTCTGGAAACACCATATATTTT. Its coded protein is CASSPVISGNTIYF. With all but the CDR3 taken from the reference TRBV3-1 and TRBJ1-3 genes, the full variable domain is: DTAVSQTPKYLVTQMGNDKSIKCEQNLGHDTMYWYKQDSKKFLKIMFSYNNKELIINETVPNRFSPKSPDKAHLNLHINSLELGDSAVYFCASSPVISGNTIYFGEGSWLTVV.